This T cell receptor (beta chain) was sequenced in a study of blood T cell repertoires in COVID-19. About the study: The samples span acute and convalescent COVID-19 from the United States, Italy and Spain. The cDNA or gDNA used as material had been derived from T cells, B-cell-depleted T cells, or PBMCs.

Per the original data handling: Nucleated cell counts were estimated from reference gene primer amplification. Produced via immunoSEQ multiplex PCR; TCRdb's table is partial and in-frame only. V and J calls and clone size are those listed in that table; D and trimming were worked out from the DNA. The sample includes fewer than 140,000 clones, 71% of them seen just once. The CDR3 length is 15 residues. Per germline, CDR1 LNHDA and CDR2 SQIVND (reference sequence). V gave up 3 bases and J gave up 0 bases, with 10 bases separating them. This chain links TRBV19 with TRBJ2-3, with a weak D call TRBD2 (6 bases). Source material: peripheral blood. This receptor was taken from a human donor with acute or convalescent COVID-19. The donor label of this sample is uncertain. CDR3 coding DNA: TGTGCCAGTAGTATGGAGGGCCCTAGCACAGATACGCAGTATTTT. Protein sequence: CASSMEGPSTDTQYF.